What follows are 27 T cell receptor beta chains derived from one specimen sequenced in a study of cytomegalovirus exposure and HLA in healthy donors. Primers: 60 Vbeta forward and 13 Jbeta reverse. Produced via immunoSEQ multiplex PCR; TCRdb's table is partial and in-frame only. The table records approximately 150,000 clones, approximately 72% of them present only once. Sequenced: PBMCs. These receptors were collected from a man aged 40-49 years in good health and CMV-seronegative.

In this sample, this clone turned up a few times. CDR3 bases: TGTGCCAGCAGCCCGTACCAAGAGACCCAGTACTTC. It codes for CASSPYQETQYF. The chain recombines TRBV11-2 with TRBJ2-5; D not certain. The germline V gene has CDR1 SGHAT and CDR2 FQNNGV. The CDR3 is 12 amino acids. With 5 bases removed from V and 0 bases from J, the gap between germline ends came to 4 bases.

The chain has TRBV4-1 and TRBJ2-1; 9 bases match TRBD2. The CDR3 sequence is 16 residues long. Per germline, CDR1 MGHRA and CDR2 YSYEKL. The V gene end was trimmed by 1 base and the J gene end by 3 bases; junction bases not matched to a gene: 4. The CDR3 DNA is TGCGCCAGCAGCCAAGGGACTAGCGAAATCTACAATGAGCAGTTCTTC. Protein sequence: CASSQGTSEIYNEQFF.

This clone was seen just once. This rearrangement joins TRBV5-4 to TRBJ2-3; D is possibly TRBD2 (7 bases). Trimming cost V 4 bases and J 6 bases, with 21 bases left between them. Looked up from germline, CDR1 is SGHNT and CDR2 is YYREEE (reference sequence). This CDR3 region has 16 residues. CDR3 loop: CASSPEGGPAVDTQYF. The CDR3, as DNA: TGTGCCAGCAGCCCCGAGGGGGGGCCCGCGGTGGATACGCAGTATTTT.

This chain uses TRBV5-1 with TRBJ2-7; TRBD1 aligns across 7 bases. The CDR3 consists of 14 residues. Germline CDR1 is SGHRS and CDR2 is YFSETQ. V trimming: 4 bases; J trimming: 3 bases; junction bases outside the gene matches: 7. CDR3 nucleotides: TGCGCCAGCAGCCACCGGGACAGAGGCTACGAGCAGTACTTC. It codes for CASSHRDRGYEQYF.

J is TRBJ2-1 and V is TRBV4-1, with D possibly matching TRBD2 (5 bases). The CDR3 is made up of 15 amino acids. The germline gives CDR1 MGHRA, CDR2 YSYEKL. V dropped 0 bases and J dropped 4 bases, with 10 bases sitting between them. DNA of the CDR3: TGCGCCAGCAGCCAAGATTTGAGACTATACAATGAGCAGTTCTTC. Its translation is CASSQDLRLYNEQFF.

V is TRBV27 and J is TRBJ2-2, with a possible D match to TRBD1 (7 bases). V lost 11 bases and J 2 bases, leaving 18 bases between the germline ends. Germline V CDR1 and CDR2: MNHEY, SMNVEV (reference sequence). This CDR3 is 15 amino acids long. Here the CDR3 DNA reads TGTGCCTCCGCGGGCAGGGGGGATAACACCGGGGAGCTGTTTTTT. It specifies CASAGRGDNTGELFF.

The chain recombines TRBV7-2 with TRBJ2-7, with 9 bases fitting TRBD1. The CDR3 sequence is 14 residues long. Germline V gene lookup returns CDR1 SGHTA and CDR2 FQGNSA. With 1 base clipped from V and 4 bases from J, the junction kept 2 bases outside the gene matches. CDR3: CASSLGTGEYEQYF. The DNA for the CDR3 is TGTGCCAGCAGCTTAGGGACAGGGGAATACGAGCAGTACTTC.

V is TRBV9 and J is TRBJ2-2, with TRBD2 matching over 14 bases. Germline loops: CDR1 SGDLS, CDR2 YYNGEE. This CDR3 has 17 amino acids. V was pared by 7 bases and J by 3 bases, with 8 bases of the junction left unmatched. DNA for the CDR3: TGTGCCAGCCACGGGACTAGCGGGAGTGTGGACACCGGGGAGCTGTTTTTT. Its protein product is CASHGTSGSVDTGELFF. The complete variable domain, with remaining parts taken from reference TRBV9 and TRBJ2-2, reads DSGVTQTPKHLITATGQRVTLRCSPRSGDLSVYWYQQSLDQGLQFLIQYYNGEERAKGNILERFSAQQFPDLHSELNLSSLELGDSALYFCASHGTSGSVDTGELFFGEGSRLTVL.

V gene TRBV5-5 combines with J gene TRBJ2-2, with D unresolved. The CDR3 contains 15 residues. Trimming pared 0 bases from V and 5 bases from J, leaving 11 bases between. CDR1 and CDR2 (germline): SGHKS, YYEKEE (reference sequence). The CDR3 loop reads CASSLVSGRTGELFF. Written as DNA, the CDR3 is TGTGCCAGCAGCTTGGTATCAGGAAGAACCGGGGAGCTGTTTTTT.

The CDR3 sequence is CASNQEREVVDTQYF. Written as DNA, the CDR3 is TGTGCCAGCAATCAGGAGCGGGAGGTAGTAGATACGCAGTATTTT. The chain uses TRBV28 and TRBJ2-3; 9 bases map to TRBD2. The germline V gene encodes CDR1 MDHEN and CDR2 SYDVKM. The V and J ends lost 7 bases and 5 bases, in that order; junction bases with no gene match: 10. This CDR3 has 15 residues.

This clone was seen just once. V gene TRBV15 combines with J gene TRBJ2-3; 9 nucleotides align to TRBD2. CDR1 is LNHNV and CDR2 is YYDKDF in the germline V gene (reference sequence). The V and J ends lost 3 bases and 3 bases, in that order; junction bases with no gene match: 7. CDR3 length: 16 amino acids. As DNA, the CDR3 is TGTGCCACCAGCAGGTTCCTAGCGGGGCAAACAGATACGCAGTATTTT. Protein product: CATSRFLAGQTDTQYF.

This clone occurred a few times. The rearrangement uses TRBV27 and TRBJ1-1; D is unresolved. The germline V gene encodes CDR1 MNHEY and CDR2 SMNVEV (reference sequence). Trimming pared 3 bases from V and 6 bases from J, leaving 14 bases between. This CDR3 is built from 14 residues. The CDR3 spells CASSLVSGVAEAFF. CDR3 DNA: TGTGCCAGCAGTTTGGTGAGCGGAGTCGCTGAAGCTTTCTTT.

The rearrangement links TRBV6-6 to TRBJ1-1; 9 positions agree with TRBD1. The CDR3 is 15 residues long. Per the germline V gene, CDR1 is MNHNY and CDR2 is SVGAGI (reference sequence). V lost 5 bases to trimming and J lost 3 bases; unmatched junction nucleotides: 7. The chain's CDR3 is CASSTDRGYYTEAFF. The CDR3 DNA is TGTGCCAGCAGTACGGACAGGGGTTACTACACTGAAGCTTTCTTT.

CDR3 region: CATSRGNGGNSPLHF. The CDR3 DNA reads as TGTGCCACCAGCAGAGGCAACGGGGGGAATTCACCCCTCCACTTT. This chain joins TRBV15 and TRBJ1-6, with D perhaps TRBD1 (5 bases). This CDR3 has 15 residues. V was cut by 1 base and J by 7 bases, with 11 bases left in between. Germline values: CDR1 LNHNV, CDR2 YYDKDF (reference sequence).

V is TRBV6-6 and J is TRBJ2-7; TRBD1 matches at 7 bases. The length of the CDR3 is 13 residues. J gave up 0 bases and V 10 bases, and 6 bases lay outside the gene matches. Germline V CDR1 and CDR2: MNHNY, SVGAGI (reference sequence). The CDR3 reads CATLDRVSYEQYF. In DNA form, the CDR3 reads TGTGCCACCCTAGACAGGGTCTCCTACGAGCAGTACTTC.

The chain links TRBV5-1 to TRBJ1-1; TRBD1 might be the D (5 bases). Germline V lookup: CDR1 SGHRS, CDR2 YFSETQ. The CDR3 extends over 15 amino acids. The ends were cut back, 4 bases at V and 1 base at J, with 14 bases in the middle. CDR3 region: CASSREGWGNTEAFF. CDR3 DNA: TGCGCCAGCAGCCGGGAGGGGTGGGGGAACACTGAAGCTTTCTTT. Full variable domain (missing parts from reference TRBV5-1 and TRBJ1-1): KAGVTQTPRYLIKTRGQQVTLSCSPISGHRSVSWYQQTPGQGLQFLFEYFSETQRNKGNFPGRFSGRQFSNSRSEMNVSTLELGDSALYLCASSREGWGNTEAFFGQGTRLTVV.

The chain couples TRBV11-2 to TRBJ1-1, with D possibly being TRBD1 (5 bases). CDR1 SGHAT and CDR2 FQNNGV come from the germline V gene. V was shortened by 6 bases and J by 1 base, with 9 bases between the two germline ends. This CDR3 has 13 amino acids. DNA of the CDR3: TGTGCCAGCAGGGACATCCGGAACACTGAAGCTTTCTTT. Translating it yields CASRDIRNTEAFF.

The chain links TRBV4-2 to TRBJ2-1, with D possibly matching TRBD1 (5 bases). Germline V gene sequence: CDR1 LGHNA, CDR2 YNFKEQ. This CDR3 spans 16 amino acids. V dropped 0 bases and J dropped 7 bases, with 16 bases sitting between them. The CDR3 sequence is CASSQEGRVGENEQFF. Here the CDR3 DNA reads TGTGCCAGCAGCCAAGAAGGCAGGGTAGGGGAAAATGAGCAGTTCTTC.

The rearrangement links TRBV7-9 to TRBJ1-1, with D uncertain. Germline lookup yields CDR1 SEHNR and CDR2 FQNEAQ (reference sequence). The CDR3 has 13 residues. V lost 2 bases and J 3 bases, leaving 7 bases between the germline ends. The DNA for the CDR3 is TGTGCCAGCAGCTTATCTCGTTACACTGAAGCTTTCTTT. It encodes CASSLSRYTEAFF.

The DNA of the CDR3 is TGCGCCAGCAGCTTGGTTGGGCGTGGCACCTACAATGAGCAGTTCTTC. Translating it yields CASSLVGRGTYNEQFF. The V call is TRBV5-1, the J call TRBJ2-1, with unresolved D. The V gene lost 0 bases and the J gene lost 2 bases, with 12 bases spanning the gap. The CDR3 has 16 residues. Germline-derived CDR1 and CDR2 are SGHRS and YFSETQ. The full variable domain, with the rest looked up from reference TRBV5-1 and TRBJ2-1, is KAGVTQTPRYLIKTRGQQVTLSCSPISGHRSVSWYQQTPGQGLQFLFEYFSETQRNKGNFPGRFSGRQFSNSRSEMNVSTLELGDSALYLCASSLVGRGTYNEQFFGPGTRLTVL.

The genes are TRBV19 and TRBJ2-3, with 11 bases aligning to TRBD2. Germline CDR1 and CDR2: LNHDA and SQIVND (reference sequence). This CDR3 is 16 amino acids long. J lost 1 base, V lost 2 bases, and 2 bases had no gene match. CDR3 nucleotide sequence: TGTGCCAGTAGTATACGACTAGCGGGACGCACAGATACGCAGTATTTT. Translating it yields CASSIRLAGRTDTQYF.

This chain uses TRBV5-1 with TRBJ2-1, with 12 bases aligning to TRBD2. V lost 6 bases, J lost 6 bases, and 13 bases stayed unmatched. This CDR3 comprises 17 residues. Germline V CDR1 and CDR2: SGHRS, YFSETQ. The CDR3 coding sequence is TGCGCCAGCACCCCAGGACTAGCGGGGCTTCTTGCCAATGAGCAGTTCTTC. Its translation: CASTPGLAGLLANEQFF. Variable domain in full (rest from reference TRBV5-1 and TRBJ2-1): KAGVTQTPRYLIKTRGQQVTLSCSPISGHRSVSWYQQTPGQGLQFLFEYFSETQRNKGNFPGRFSGRQFSNSRSEMNVSTLELGDSALYLCASTPGLAGLLANEQFFGPGTRLTVL.

The chain combines TRBV7-6 with TRBJ1-5; D may be TRBD1 (5 bases). Germline V gene sequence: CDR1 SGHVS, CDR2 FNYEAQ. This CDR3 has 12 amino acids. The ends were cut back, 4 bases at V and 9 bases at J, with 10 bases in the middle. The CDR3 nucleotides are TGTGCCAGCAGCTCAAATAGGGGGCCCCAGCATTTT. It is translated as CASSSNRGPQHF. The full variable domain, its missing parts supplied by reference TRBV7-6 and TRBJ1-5, is GAGVSQSPRYKVTKRGQDVALRCDPISGHVSLYWYRQALGQGPEFLTYFNYEAQQDKSGLPNDRFSAERPEGSISTLTIQRTEQRDSAMYRCASSSNRGPQHFGDGTRLSIL.

V usage is TRBV18 and J usage is TRBJ1-1; D gene uncertain. CDR1 KGHSH and CDR2 LQKENI come from the germline V gene. This CDR3 comprises 17 residues. Trimming pared 2 bases from V and 1 base from J, leaving 17 bases between. CDR3 sequence reads: CASSPIWSSRSNTEAFF. The CDR3, as DNA: TGTGCCAGCTCACCAATTTGGTCGAGCCGCTCGAACACTGAAGCTTTCTTT.

The V call is TRBV9, the J call TRBJ2-6; 9 bases align to TRBD2. This CDR3 region has 16 residues. The germline V gene encodes CDR1 SGDLS and CDR2 YYNGEE. V trimming: 3 bases; J trimming: 2 bases; junction bases outside the gene matches: 3. The CDR3 loop reads CASSDSGGTGANVLTF. As DNA, the CDR3 is TGTGCCAGCAGCGATAGCGGGGGAACTGGGGCCAACGTCCTGACTTTC.

The V and J genes are TRBV7-6 and TRBJ2-1; 8 nucleotides agree with TRBD1. CDR3 length equals 14 residues. Germline CDR1 reads SGHVS; CDR2 reads FNYEAQ. V was clipped by 5 bases and J by 6 bases; unmatched bases: 6. The CDR3 spells CASSPKDRANEQFF. CDR3 in DNA: TGTGCCAGCAGCCCGAAGGACAGGGCCAATGAGCAGTTCTTC.

The V and J genes are TRBV7-2 and TRBJ1-3, with TRBD1 as a possible D gene (6 bases). The length of the CDR3 is 15 residues. The germline gives CDR1 SGHTA, CDR2 FQGNSA. The V gene lost 2 bases and the J gene lost 2 bases, with 10 bases spanning the gap. CDR3 residues: CASSLFRGPGNTIYF. CDR3 sequence (DNA): TGTGCCAGCAGCTTATTCAGGGGCCCTGGAAACACCATATATTTT.